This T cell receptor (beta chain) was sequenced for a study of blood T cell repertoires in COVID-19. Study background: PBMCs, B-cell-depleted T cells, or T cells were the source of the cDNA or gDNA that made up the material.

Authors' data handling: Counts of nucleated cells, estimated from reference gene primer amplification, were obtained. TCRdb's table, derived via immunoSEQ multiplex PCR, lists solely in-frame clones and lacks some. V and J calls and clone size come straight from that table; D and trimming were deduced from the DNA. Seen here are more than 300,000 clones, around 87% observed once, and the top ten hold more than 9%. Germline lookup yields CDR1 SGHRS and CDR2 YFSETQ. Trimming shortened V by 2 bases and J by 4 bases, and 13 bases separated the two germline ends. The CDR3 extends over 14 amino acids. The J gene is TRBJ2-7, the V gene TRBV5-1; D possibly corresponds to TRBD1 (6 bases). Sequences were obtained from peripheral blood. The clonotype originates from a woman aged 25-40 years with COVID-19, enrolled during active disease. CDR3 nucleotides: TGCGCCAGCAGCTTCACAGGGCAAAGGTACGAGCAGTACTTC. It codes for CASSFTGQRYEQYF.